This T cell receptor (beta chain) was recovered during a study of technical replicates of blood from a handful of donors. Trimming removed 5 bases from V and 0 bases from J, with 14 bases in between. Germline CDR1 is SGHTA and CDR2 is FQGNSA. CDR3 length: 15 residues. TCRdb keeps only in-frame clones here, not all; method: immunoSEQ multiplex PCR. The table lists 50,000 to 65,000 clones, 80% to 95% of them singletons. The specimen sequenced was PBMCs. The gene calls are TRBV7-2 and TRBJ2-7, with D possibly matching TRBD2 (5 bases). The sequence was collected from a human donor in good health. Some clones in this sample may be carry-over from other donors' samples. In DNA form, the CDR3 reads TGTGCCAGCAGCAACGACGGGGTCCTCTCCTACGAGCAGTACTTC. Translating it yields CASSNDGVLSYEQYF.